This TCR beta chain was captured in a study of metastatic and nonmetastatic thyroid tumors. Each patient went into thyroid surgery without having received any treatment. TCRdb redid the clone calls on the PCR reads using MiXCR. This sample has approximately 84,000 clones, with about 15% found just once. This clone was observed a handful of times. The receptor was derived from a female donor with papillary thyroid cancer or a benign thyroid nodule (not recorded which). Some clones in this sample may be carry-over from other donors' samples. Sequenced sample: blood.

The CDR3 here is CASSGVWRTATGELFF. CDR3 nucleotides: TGTGCCAGCAGTGGCGTTTGGAGGACAGCCACCGGGGAGCTGTTTTTT. The chain links TRBV6-1 to TRBJ2-2; D perhaps matches TRBD1 (6 bases). The CDR3 has 16 residues. V was pared by 4 bases and J by 4 bases, with 16 bases between. CDR1 and CDR2 from the germline V gene are MNHNS and SASEGT.